The sequence of this T cell receptor (beta chain) was determined in a study of shared clonotypes between healthy human individuals. Using around 180 ng DNA, 30,000 or so T cell genomes, the sorted-subset replicate PCRs were run. This table comes from immunoSEQ multiplex PCR, and its TCRdb copy is limited to in-frame clones, with some not included. The data hold fewer than 3 million clones, with approximately 90% observed a single time. For this clone: This sample includes further DNA sequences coding for the same CDR3.

This CDR3 comprises 13 residues. CDR1 is SGHRS and CDR2 is YFSETQ in the germline V gene. Trimming removed 0 bases at V and 5 bases at J, with 8 bases between. The chain carries TRBV5-1 and TRBJ2-5; tentatively, D is TRBD2 (5 bases). The sequence was collected from a man aged 18-30 years in good health. Some clones in this sample may be carry-over from other donors' samples. Material: naive CD4+ T cells from PBMCs. Subset given: CD45RA+ positively selected. CDR3 loop: CASSLAGIETQYF. As DNA, the CDR3 is TGCGCCAGCAGCTTGGCCGGGATTGAGACCCAGTACTTC.